This entry lists 25 T cell receptor beta chains sequenced from one sample in a study of shared clonotypes between healthy human individuals. Some clones are missing from TCRdb's copy, which holds only in-frame ones; the method was immunoSEQ multiplex PCR. Of about 2.4 million clones listed, 85% to 95% are singletons. The specimen was naive CD4+ T cells sorted from blood. Sample subset: CD45RA+ positively selected. These receptors all come from a man aged 18 to 30 in good health.

About this clone itself: Other DNA sequences in this specimen translate into the identical CDR3. J is TRBJ2-5 and V is TRBV18, with D unclear. This CDR3 comprises 11 residues. V lost 5 bases and J lost 2, with 3 bases in between. Germline CDR1 KGHSH, CDR2 LQKENI. CDR3 in amino acids: CASSGQETQYF. As DNA, the CDR3 is TGTGCCAGCTCAGGGCAAGAGACCCAGTACTTC.

A word on this clone: Mismatch with germline at one junction end may stem from a read error. V usage is TRBV29-1 and J usage is TRBJ2-5; no clear D. CDR1 is SQVTM and CDR2 is ANQGSEA in the germline V gene. This CDR3 is 14 amino acids long. The CDR3 DNA sequence: TGCAGCGTTGAATATGGCGGTAAACAAGAGACCCTGTACTTC. This sequence encodes CSVEYGGKQETLYF.

This chain uses TRBV5-1 with TRBJ2-5; TRBD1 or TRBD2 may be the D gene (6 bases each). Per germline, CDR1 SGHRS and CDR2 YFSETQ. The CDR3 contains 17 residues. Deletions cut 4 bases from V and 2 bases from J, with 21 bases between. This CDR3 is CASSQAMRGGMQETQYF. CDR3 in DNA: TGCGCCAGCAGCCAAGCAATGAGAGGGGGGATGCAAGAGACCCAGTACTTC.

The chain uses TRBV27 and TRBJ2-1, with D unresolved. Germline V gene sequence: CDR1 MNHEY, CDR2 SMNVEV (reference sequence). The CDR3 covers 13 residues. The V end was cut by 7 bases, the J end by 9 bases, with 16 bases between. The CDR3 DNA sequence: TGTGCCAGCATGACGGTGGGCCCGGGTGAGCAGTTCTTC. It specifies CASMTVGPGEQFF.

The V gene is TRBV6-4, the J gene TRBJ2-2; the D gene is possibly TRBD1 (5 bases). Trimming pared 0 bases from V and 6 bases from J, leaving 14 bases between. Germline CDR1 and CDR2: MRHNA and SNTAGT. This CDR3 has 16 amino acids. The CDR3 loop is CASSDSRQTPPGELFF. In DNA form, the CDR3 reads TGTGCCAGCAGTGACTCGAGACAGACTCCCCCCGGGGAGCTGTTTTTT.

The chain carries TRBV28 and TRBJ2-2, with 7 bases identical to TRBD2. Germline V lookup: CDR1 MDHEN, CDR2 SYDVKM. V lost 6 bases and J lost 0; bases outside the gene matches: 7. CDR3 size: 16 residues. CDR3 sequence reads: CASSRSGLANTGELFF. The DNA of the CDR3 is TGTGCCAGCAGCCGCAGCGGACTAGCGAACACCGGGGAGCTGTTTTTT.

This clone was found a few times. Additional DNA sequences in this sample encode the identical CDR3. This chain links TRBV5-1 with TRBJ2-1, with 10 positions matching TRBD2. CDR1 SGHRS and CDR2 YFSETQ come from the germline V gene. With 1 base clipped from V and 5 bases from J, the junction kept 3 bases outside the gene matches. The CDR3 is 15 amino acids. The CDR3 loop is CASSLRTSGNNEQFF. The CDR3 nucleotides read TGCGCCAGCAGCTTGAGGACTAGCGGAAACAATGAGCAGTTCTTC.

J is TRBJ1-3 and V is TRBV27; possibly TRBD1 for D (5 bases). Germline-derived CDR1 and CDR2 are MNHEY and SMNVEV (reference sequence). CDR3 size: 15 residues. Trimming removed 5 bases at V and 0 bases at J, with 11 bases between. As DNA, the CDR3 is TGTGCCAGCAGTCCTCGACAGACCTCTGGAAACACCATATATTTT. Its protein is CASSPRQTSGNTIYF.

In its sample, this clone was seen once. The CDR3 DNA sequence: TGTGCCAGCAGCTCCTTAGCGGGGGCGAACAATGAGCAGTTCTTC. Translating it yields CASSSLAGANNEQFF. The chain recombines TRBV7-6 with TRBJ2-1; the match to TRBD2 covers 9 bases. Unmatched junction bases numbered 6, after V lost 4 bases and J lost 5 bases. Germline-derived CDR1 and CDR2 are SGHVS and FNYEAQ. The CDR3 has 15 amino acids.

This sequence joins TRBV19 and TRBJ2-7; no clear D. From germline, CDR1 is LNHDA and CDR2 SQIVND (reference sequence). This CDR3 comprises 15 residues. V lost 5 bases and J 0 bases, leaving 14 bases between the germline ends. The chain's CDR3 is CASSLLAGLSYEQYF. The CDR3 nucleotides are TGTGCCAGTAGTCTTTTGGCCGGGCTCTCCTACGAGCAGTACTTC.

The CDR3 protein is CAWSPANSPLHF. The CDR3, as DNA: TGTGCCTGGAGCCCGGCTAATTCACCCCTCCACTTT. The chain combines TRBV30 with TRBJ1-6; the D is unclear. The CDR3 spans 12 residues. CDR1 GTSNPN and CDR2 SVGIG come from the germline V gene (reference sequence). Trimming took 3 bases from V and 6 from J, leaving 6 bases between them.

About this clone: One junction end disagrees with the germline gene, perhaps due to a read error. The chain is built from TRBV7-7 and TRBJ2-2, with a possible D match to TRBD1 (6 bases). Germline V gives CDR1 SSHAT, CDR2 FNYEAQ (reference sequence). The CDR3 is 13 residues long. CDR3 sequence: CASSLGTGNRLFF. The CDR3 nucleotides are TGTGCTAGCAGCTTAGGAACAGGGAATAGACTGTTTTTT.

V gene TRBV27 combines with J gene TRBJ1-4, with D unresolved. Germline CDR1 MNHEY, CDR2 SMNVEV (reference sequence). Trimming stripped 4 bases from V and 8 bases from J, with 14 bases between. The CDR3 has 14 amino acids. For the CDR3, the DNA is TGTGCCAGCAGTTCCTCACGGGCTACGGAAAAACTGTTTTTT. Translating gives CASSSSRATEKLFF.

This clone was observed a few times. The V gene is TRBV5-6, the J gene TRBJ2-5; tentatively, D is TRBD2 (6 bases). This CDR3 spans 13 amino acids. V dropped 4 bases and J dropped 5 bases, with 12 bases sitting between them. Germline V gene sequence: CDR1 SGHDT, CDR2 YYEEEE. As DNA, the CDR3 is TGTGCCAGCAGCCCCGGAGGGAGTGAGACCCAGTACTTC. It yields the protein CASSPGGSETQYF. The entire variable domain, with the rest obtained from reference TRBV5-6 and TRBJ2-5, is as follows: DAGVTQSPTHLIKTRGQQVTLRCSPKSGHDTVSWYQQALGQGPQFIFQYYEEEERQRGNFPDRFSGHQFPNYSSELNVNALLLGDSALYLCASSPGGSETQYFGPGTRLLVL.

On this clone: Within the sample, other DNA sequences also encode this same CDR3. The rearrangement joins TRBV7-9 to TRBJ1-1, with D hard to call. The germline CDR1 and CDR2 sequences are SEHNR and FQNEAQ (reference sequence). This CDR3 contains 14 residues. V was shortened by 1 base and J by 2 bases, with 8 bases between the two germline ends. The CDR3 nucleotides are TGTGCCAGCAGCTTAGGGACGGCTAACACTGAAGCTTTCTTT. Translation gives CASSLGTANTEAFF.

The V gene is TRBV29-1, the J gene TRBJ2-3; D perhaps matches TRBD2 (7 bases). Germline loops: CDR1 SQVTM, CDR2 ANQGSEA. The V gene lost 3 bases and the J gene lost 6 bases, with 22 bases spanning the gap. The CDR3 loop spans 16 amino acids. The CDR3 nucleotides read TGCAGCGTTGAGGGAGGGGGGCGCGTTCGTCTTGATACGCAGTATTTT. Translated: CSVEGGGRVRLDTQYF.

This chain uses TRBV13 with TRBJ1-3; D is unresolved. Per the germline V gene, CDR1 is PRHDT and CDR2 is FYEKMQ (reference sequence). The V and J ends lost 1 base and 11 bases respectively, with 9 bases between them. The CDR3 sequence is 12 residues long. The DNA for the CDR3 is TGTGCCAGCAGCTTAGCGGGGATCGCCATATATTTT. This gives the protein CASSLAGIAIYF.

This chain joins TRBV25-1 and TRBJ2-7; 11 nucleotides line up with TRBD2. The germline gives CDR1 MGHDK, CDR2 SYGVNS. J lost 1 base, V lost 7 bases, and 3 bases had no gene match. The CDR3 spans 14 residues. CDR3: CASMLAGGSYEQYF. DNA of the CDR3: TGTGCCAGCATGTTAGCGGGAGGGTCCTACGAGCAGTACTTC.

V and J are TRBV4-1 and TRBJ1-2, with D maybe TRBD1 (5 bases). The V end was cut by 3 bases, the J end by 7 bases, with 18 bases between. Per the germline V gene, CDR1 is MGHRA and CDR2 is YSYEKL. The CDR3 has 15 amino acids. As DNA, the CDR3 is TGCGCCAGCAGCCAGGAAATTAAGGGGCTGGGTGGCTACACCTTC. Protein sequence: CASSQEIKGLGGYTF.

This chain joins TRBV19 and TRBJ1-6, with 8 nucleotides matching TRBD1. Trimming cost V 7 bases and J 4 bases; bases outside gene matches: 6. Germline V CDR1 and CDR2: LNHDA, SQIVND (reference sequence). This CDR3 has 15 residues. The CDR3 nucleotides read TGTGCCAGTACAGCCGGGACAGGATATAATTCACCCCTCCACTTT. Translation gives CASTAGTGYNSPLHF. Supplemented by reference TRBV19 and TRBJ1-6, the full variable domain reads DGGITQSPKYLFRKEGQNVTLSCEQNLNHDAMYWYRQDPGQGLRLIYYSQIVNDFQKGDIAEGYSVSREKKESFPLTVTSAQKNPTAFYLCASTAGTGYNSPLHFGNGTRLTVT.

V gene TRBV5-4 combines with J gene TRBJ2-7, with 8 bases matching TRBD1. Germline values: CDR1 SGHNT, CDR2 YYREEE (reference sequence). With V trimmed by 4 bases and J by 2 bases, 11 bases remained unmatched. This CDR3 is built from 16 residues. CDR3 nucleotide sequence: TGTGCCAGCAGCCGGGATTTTGAGACAGGGGCCTACGAGCAGTACTTC. This encodes CASSRDFETGAYEQYF.

The rearrangement uses TRBV5-1 and TRBJ2-7, with 9 bases that match TRBD2. Trimming removed 0 bases from V and 4 bases from J; junction bases left unmatched: 5. The CDR3 runs to 15 residues. Per germline, CDR1 SGHRS and CDR2 YFSETQ. The CDR3 reads CASSLGVAGVYEQYF. The CDR3 DNA sequence: TGCGCCAGCAGCTTGGGGGTAGCGGGAGTTTACGAGCAGTACTTC.

The V and J genes are TRBV10-1 and TRBJ1-1; no clear D. The V end was cut by 6 bases, the J end by 4 bases, with 15 bases between. The length of the CDR3 is 14 residues. Germline values: CDR1 WNHNN, CDR2 SYGVQD (reference sequence). The chain's CDR3 is CASSPLVGSTEAFF. In DNA form, the CDR3 reads TGCGCCAGCAGCCCCTTGGTAGGGAGCACTGAAGCTTTCTTT.

The chain has TRBV12-5 and TRBJ1-6; D is ambiguous. CDR1 LGHNT and CDR2 FRNRAP come from the germline V gene. Trimming stripped 3 bases from V and 7 bases from J, with 10 bases between. The CDR3 extends over 14 amino acids. CDR3 coding DNA: TGTGCTAGTGGTTTAATGCAAGCCAATTCACCCCTCCACTTT. Its protein is CASGLMQANSPLHF.

This chain links TRBV19 with TRBJ1-2, with TRBD1 matching over 11 bases. The CDR3 has 15 amino acids. The J segment lost 4 bases and the V segment lost 6 bases, leaving 7 bases of the junction unmatched. Germline loops: CDR1 LNHDA, CDR2 SQIVND (reference sequence). The CDR3 loop reads CASRSGGTGGYGYTF. As DNA, the CDR3 is TGTGCCAGTAGATCTGGGGGGACAGGGGGCTATGGCTACACCTTC.